Listed here is a single T cell receptor beta chain. Its antigen is currently unknown. The CDR3 length is 15 residues. V was pared by 4 bases and J by 6 bases, with 16 bases between. The germline V gene has CDR1 MDHEN and CDR2 SYDVKM. Method: immunoSEQ multiplex PCR; TCRdb's copy keeps in-frame clones and lacks some. The table has under 95,000 clones, about nine tenths seen once. The sample comes from a study of T cell responses to AZD1222 COVID-19 vaccine. Findings and caveats of the study: AZD1222 recipients seropositive at baseline numbered only 6 or 7. No day 14 peak samples; only post-peak repertoires were characterized.

The starting material was peripheral blood, obtained 28 days after the second AZD1222 dose. The rearrangement uses TRBV28 and TRBJ1-5; a weak D match, TRBD1 (6 bases). The receptor's source is an adult who received the AZD1222 COVID-19 vaccine. CDR3 sequence (DNA): TGTGCCAGCAGTTACCTCAGGGGTCAGAGTCAGCCCCAGCATTTT. It specifies CASSYLRGQSQPQHF.